These 26 T cell receptor beta chains share one sample of origin, sequenced in a study of T cell changes during pregnancy in multiple sclerosis. This table comes from immunoSEQ multiplex PCR, and its TCRdb copy is limited to in-frame clones, with some not included. The table includes around 80,000 clones, 85% to 95% detected once. The sample in question was peripheral blood, obtained before pregnancy. Receptors originate from a female donor with multiple sclerosis, enrolled in a pregnancy study.

The V call is TRBV28, the J call TRBJ2-3; tentatively, D is TRBD1 (6 bases). Trimming took 4 bases from V and 3 from J, leaving 20 bases between them. CDR1 MDHEN and CDR2 SYDVKM come from the germline V gene. The CDR3 has 17 residues. The CDR3 loop is CASSYLIGAGATDTQYF. For the CDR3, the DNA is TGTGCCAGCAGTTACCTCATCGGGGCAGGGGCGACAGATACGCAGTATTTT.

The chain combines TRBV5-1 with TRBJ2-5, with D possibly TRBD1 on 5 matching bases. The germline V gene encodes CDR1 SGHRS and CDR2 YFSETQ. The CDR3 totals 16 residues. With 2 bases removed from V and 3 bases from J, the gap between germline ends came to 17 bases. The CDR3 here is CASSFDPLVGEETQYF. The CDR3 DNA reads as TGCGCCAGCAGCTTCGACCCACTCGTAGGGGAAGAGACCCAGTACTTC.

The chain recombines TRBV7-9 with TRBJ1-1; D call uncertain. Germline V gene sequence: CDR1 SEHNR, CDR2 FQNEAQ (reference sequence). CDR3 length: 14 amino acids. V dropped 2 bases and J dropped 1 base, with 8 bases sitting between them. CDR3 sequence (DNA): TGTGCCAGCAGCTTACCGGCGGGGAACACTGAAGCTTTCTTT. This translates into CASSLPAGNTEAFF.

The V call is TRBV5-1, the J call TRBJ2-1, with D possibly matching TRBD1 (6 bases). Trimming shortened V by 4 bases and J by 10 bases, and 15 bases separated the two germline ends. CDR1 is SGHRS and CDR2 is YFSETQ in the germline V gene. The CDR3 covers 13 residues. CDR3 sequence: CASSLQGNEEQFF. CDR3 nucleotide sequence: TGCGCCAGCAGCCTGCAGGGGAACGAGGAGCAGTTCTTC. The full variable domain, in which reference TRBV5-1 and TRBJ2-1 provide the parts outside the CDR3, is KAGVTQTPRYLIKTRGQQVTLSCSPISGHRSVSWYQQTPGQGLQFLFEYFSETQRNKGNFPGRFSGRQFSNSRSEMNVSTLELGDSALYLCASSLQGNEEQFFGPGTRLTVL.

The chain links TRBV4-2 to TRBJ2-1; TRBD2 aligns across 7 bases. This CDR3 contains 16 residues. V was pared by 0 bases and J by 4 bases, with 6 bases of the junction left unmatched. Germline assignment: CDR1 LGHNA and CDR2 YNFKEQ. The CDR3 here is CASSQDLGGIYNEQFF. The CDR3 coding sequence is TGTGCCAGCAGCCAAGATCTCGGGGGGATATACAATGAGCAGTTCTTC.

The chain has TRBV14 and TRBJ2-5, with TRBD2 matching over 11 bases. Germline V gives CDR1 SGHDN, CDR2 FVKESK. With V trimmed by 3 bases and J by 5 bases, 5 bases remained unmatched. This CDR3 region has 15 residues. The DNA for the CDR3 is TGTGCCAGCAGCCAGACTAGCGGGACCTCGGAGACCCAGTACTTC. This sequence encodes CASSQTSGTSETQYF.

The V call is TRBV23-1, the J call TRBJ1-5; no clear D gene. TRBV23-1 is reported as an ORF; its role is uncertain. The CDR3 runs to 17 residues. V lost 4 bases and J lost 0, with 16 bases in between. DNA of the CDR3: TGCGCCAGCAGTCTCCCCCGCGCGGGATATAGCAATCAGCCCCAGCATTTT. Residues: CASSLPRAGYSNQPQHF.

V gene TRBV25-1 combines with J gene TRBJ2-1, with 12 bases aligning to TRBD2. Per germline, CDR1 MGHDK and CDR2 SYGVNS. This CDR3 spans 15 amino acids. The V segment lost 2 bases and the J segment 10 bases; nucleotides outside the gene matches: 6. CDR3 nucleotide sequence: TGTGCCAGCAGTGAACTCGGACTAGCGGGAAAAGAGCAGTTCTTC. It is translated as CASSELGLAGKEQFF.

This clone was seen ten or more times. The chain has TRBV27 and TRBJ2-4, with 7 nucleotides matching TRBD1. Losses at the gene ends were 5 bases for V and 1 base for J; bases not matched to a gene: 8. The CDR3 has 16 amino acids. Looked up from germline, CDR1 is MNHEY and CDR2 is SMNVEV (reference sequence). The CDR3 DNA sequence: TGTGCCAGCAGTCAACCACAGGGGTCGGCCAAAAACATTCAGTACTTC. Translated: CASSQPQGSAKNIQYF.

V is TRBV19 and J is TRBJ1-3, with D perhaps TRBD1 (5 bases). The CDR3 is made up of 15 amino acids. Trimming removed 7 bases at V and 0 bases at J, with 13 bases between. The germline gives CDR1 LNHDA, CDR2 SQIVND (reference sequence). The CDR3 nucleotides read TGTGCCAGTACTCAGACAGCGTCCTCTGGAAACACCATATATTTT. Encoded protein: CASTQTASSGNTIYF. Based on the CDR3 plus reference TRBV19 and TRBJ1-3, the full variable domain is DGGITQSPKYLFRKEGQNVTLSCEQNLNHDAMYWYRQDPGQGLRLIYYSQIVNDFQKGDIAEGYSVSREKKESFPLTVTSAQKNPTAFYLCASTQTASSGNTIYFGEGSWLTVV.

The gene calls are TRBV27 and TRBJ1-2; tentatively, D is TRBD1 (5 bases). The ends were cut back, 5 bases at V and 0 bases at J, with 19 bases in the middle. CDR3 length: 17 residues. Germline CDR1 and CDR2: MNHEY and SMNVEV (reference sequence). The CDR3 bases are TGTGCCAGCAGTCCGGGCACAGGCGGATTCACTAACTATGGCTACACCTTC. As protein: CASSPGTGGFTNYGYTF.

The chain joins TRBV28 to TRBJ1-5; D is possibly TRBD1 (5 bases). This CDR3 spans 15 amino acids. Trimming pared 7 bases from V and 2 bases from J, leaving 15 bases between. Germline V gene sequence: CDR1 MDHEN, CDR2 SYDVKM. The CDR3, as DNA: TGTGCCAGCATTGGGGGAGGGTCGCGCAATCAGCCCCAGCATTTT. Its protein is CASIGGGSRNQPQHF. Looking up the rest from reference TRBV28 and TRBJ1-5 gives the full variable domain: DVKVTQSSRYLVKRTGEKVFLECVQDMDHENMFWYRQDPGLGLRLIYFSYDVKMKEKGDIPEGYSVSREKKERFSLILESASTNQTSMYLCASIGGGSRNQPQHFGDGTRLSIL.

The chain is built from TRBV28 and TRBJ2-7; 7 nucleotides align to TRBD2. The CDR3 runs to 13 residues. CDR1 is MDHEN, CDR2 SYDVKM, per germline. Trimming removed 6 bases from V and 1 base from J; junction bases left unmatched: 3. The CDR3: CASSPSGSYEQYF. The DNA for the CDR3 is TGTGCCAGCAGCCCTAGCGGATCCTACGAGCAGTACTTC. The whole variable domain, filled in from reference TRBV28 and TRBJ2-7, reads DVKVTQSSRYLVKRTGEKVFLECVQDMDHENMFWYRQDPGLGLRLIYFSYDVKMKEKGDIPEGYSVSREKKERFSLILESASTNQTSMYLCASSPSGSYEQYFGPGTRLTVT.

The V and J genes are TRBV27 and TRBJ2-7; TRBD1 agrees at 8 bases. With 5 bases clipped from V and 4 bases from J, the junction kept 7 bases outside the gene matches. The CDR3 loop spans 14 amino acids. CDR1 MNHEY and CDR2 SMNVEV come from the germline V gene (reference sequence). The CDR3 reads CASSLHGQGYEQYF. The CDR3 coding sequence is TGTGCCAGCAGTCTCCACGGACAGGGTTACGAGCAGTACTTC.

This clone occurred a few times. The chain has TRBV5-1 and TRBJ2-1; D not resolved. Trimming cost V 1 base and J 10 bases, with 15 bases left between them. The CDR3 is 14 amino acids. CDR1 is SGHRS and CDR2 is YFSETQ in the germline V gene. The CDR3 coding sequence is TGCGCCAGCAGCTTGTTGGATGTTAGAGGAGAGCAGTTCTTC. Its protein is CASSLLDVRGEQFF.

The DNA of the CDR3 is TGCGCCAGCAGGCCATCTAGCGGGATGAGCACAGATACGCAGTATTTT. It translates to CASRPSSGMSTDTQYF. The chain combines TRBV4-1 with TRBJ2-3; 9 nucleotides agree with TRBD2. Trimming cost V 6 bases and J 0 bases; bases outside gene matches: 7. This CDR3 has 16 residues. Looked up from germline, CDR1 is MGHRA and CDR2 is YSYEKL.

This clone was seen just once. V and J are TRBV19 and TRBJ1-5; D is uncertain. Germline V gene lookup returns CDR1 LNHDA and CDR2 SQIVND (reference sequence). The CDR3 runs to 13 residues. V lost 4 bases, J lost 0 bases, and 4 bases lay in between. The CDR3 nucleotides are TGTGCCAGTAGTACAGGTAGCAATCAGCCCCAGCATTTT. Translated: CASSTGSNQPQHF.

The rearrangement uses TRBV9 and TRBJ1-4, with a possible D match to TRBD1 (5 bases). The V end lost 2 bases, the J end lost 3 bases, and 14 bases lay between the germline ends. Germline V lookup: CDR1 SGDLS, CDR2 YYNGEE. This CDR3 is 16 amino acids long. The CDR3 nucleotides are TGTGCCAGCAGCGTCTTATCAGGGTCGGCTAATGAAAAACTGTTTTTT. Translating it yields CASSVLSGSANEKLFF.

V usage is TRBV4-2 and J usage is TRBJ2-7; the D is unclear. V gave up 0 bases and J gave up 5 bases, with 17 bases separating them. Germline V gene data show CDR1 as LGHNA and CDR2 as YNFKEQ. The CDR3 is 16 amino acids. Written as DNA, the CDR3 is TGTGCCAGCAGCCAAGATCGAGGAGCCCTTTCTAACGAGCAGTACTTC. It translates to CASSQDRGALSNEQYF.

V and J are TRBV5-1 and TRBJ2-6; 7 bases are a match to TRBD1. The CDR3 spans 19 residues. CDR1 is SGHRS, CDR2 YFSETQ, per germline. Germline trimming cut 1 base from V and 0 bases from J; bases unmatched to any gene: 10. CDR3 DNA sequence: TGCGCCAGCAGCTTGTTGGTACAGGGGCCGAGCTCTGGGGCCAACGTCCTGACTTTC. It encodes CASSLLVQGPSSGANVLTF.

The chain joins TRBV19 to TRBJ2-7, with 9 bases that match TRBD2. The ends lost 5 bases at V and 0 bases at J; junction bases unmatched: 2. CDR1 is LNHDA and CDR2 is SQIVND in the germline V gene (reference sequence). The CDR3 spans 14 residues. The CDR3 DNA sequence: TGTGCCAGTAGTTCTAGCGGGATCTCCTACGAGCAGTACTTC. Protein product: CASSSSGISYEQYF.

This chain joins TRBV19 and TRBJ2-1, with TRBD2 matching over 9 bases. This CDR3 is built from 18 residues. J was trimmed by 4 bases and V by 2 bases; bases with no gene match: 12. The germline gives CDR1 LNHDA, CDR2 SQIVND (reference sequence). CDR3 bases: TGTGCCAGTAGTATATCCCACCTAGCGGGAAATTTTTACAATGAGCAGTTCTTC. Its translation: CASSISHLAGNFYNEQFF.

The chain joins TRBV7-2 to TRBJ2-3; TRBD2 agrees at 9 bases. This CDR3 has 16 residues. Germline V lookup: CDR1 SGHTA, CDR2 FQGNSA. Trimming at V came to 4 bases and at J to 6 bases, leaving 11 bases not matched to a gene. In nucleotides, the CDR3 is TGTGCCAGCAGCTCGTCCGGGACTAGCAATCTGGATACGCAGTATTTT. This gives the protein CASSSSGTSNLDTQYF.

This chain links TRBV5-1 with TRBJ2-5; 10 bases agree with TRBD2. Germline CDR1 reads SGHRS; CDR2 reads YFSETQ. Trimming at V came to 4 bases and at J to 4 bases, leaving 7 bases not matched to a gene. The CDR3 covers 15 residues. This CDR3 is CASSLASGSGETQYF. CDR3 nucleotide sequence: TGCGCCAGCAGCCTCGCTAGCGGGAGCGGAGAGACCCAGTACTTC.

This clone has a single count. The V and J genes are TRBV7-2 and TRBJ2-7, with D perhaps matching TRBD1 (6 bases). Germline CDR1 is SGHTA and CDR2 is FQGNSA. The CDR3 is 15 residues long. Between the trimmed V and J ends, which lost 4 bases and 0 bases, there was a span of 13 bases. The CDR3 nucleotides are TGTGCCAGCAGCTGGGGGACACCGAGCTCCTACGAGCAGTACTTC. Translated: CASSWGTPSSYEQYF.

The chain is built from TRBV5-8 and TRBJ2-3, with a possible D match to TRBD2 (6 bases). V dropped 2 bases and J dropped 2 bases, with 15 bases sitting between them. Germline CDR1 is SGHTS and CDR2 is YDEGEE. The length of the CDR3 is 16 residues. The CDR3 loop is CASSLGLARDTDTQYF. For the CDR3, the DNA is TGTGCCAGCAGCTTAGGTCTAGCGAGAGACACAGATACGCAGTATTTT.